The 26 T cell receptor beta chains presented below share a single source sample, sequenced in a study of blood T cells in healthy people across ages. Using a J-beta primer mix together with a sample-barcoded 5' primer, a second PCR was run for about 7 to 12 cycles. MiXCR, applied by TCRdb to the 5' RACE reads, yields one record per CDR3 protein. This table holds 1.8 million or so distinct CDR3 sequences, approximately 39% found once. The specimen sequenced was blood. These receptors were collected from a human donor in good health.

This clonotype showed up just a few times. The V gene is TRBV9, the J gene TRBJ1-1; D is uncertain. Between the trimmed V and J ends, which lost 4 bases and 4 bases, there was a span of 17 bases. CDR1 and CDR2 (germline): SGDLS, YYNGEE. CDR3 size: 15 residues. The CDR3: CASSPVDLWSTEAFF. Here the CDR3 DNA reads TGTGCCAGCAGCCCCGTGGACCTTTGGAGCACTGAAGCTTTCTTT. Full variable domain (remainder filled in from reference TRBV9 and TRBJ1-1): DSGVTQTPKHLITATGQRVTLRCSPRSGDLSVYWYQQSLDQGLQFLIQYYNGEERAKGNILERFSAQQFPDLHSELNLSSLELGDSALYFCASSPVDLWSTEAFFGQGTRLTVV.

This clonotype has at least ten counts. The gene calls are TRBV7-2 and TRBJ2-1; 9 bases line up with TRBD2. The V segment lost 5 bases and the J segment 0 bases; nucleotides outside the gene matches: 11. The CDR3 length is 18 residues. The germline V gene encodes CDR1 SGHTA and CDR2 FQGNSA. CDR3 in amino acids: CASSPDGSGSYSYNEQFF. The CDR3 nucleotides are TGTGCCAGCAGCCCAGATGGTAGCGGGAGTTACTCCTACAATGAGCAGTTCTTC.

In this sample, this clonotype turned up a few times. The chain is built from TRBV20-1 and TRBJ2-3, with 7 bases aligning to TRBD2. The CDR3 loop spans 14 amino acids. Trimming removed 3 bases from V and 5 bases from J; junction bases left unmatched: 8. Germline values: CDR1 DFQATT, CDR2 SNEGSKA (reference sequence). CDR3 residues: CSASHRSGGDTQYF. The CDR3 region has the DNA TGCAGTGCTAGCCACCGCTCGGGAGGAGATACGCAGTATTTT.

The CDR3 is CASSVGQVDEAFF. The CDR3 DNA sequence: TGTGCCAGCAGCGTAGGGCAGGTTGATGAAGCTTTCTTT. The chain couples TRBV9 to TRBJ1-1; D is unresolved. The germline gives CDR1 SGDLS, CDR2 YYNGEE. The CDR3 length is 13 residues. Trimming pared 0 bases from V and 7 bases from J, leaving 10 bases between.

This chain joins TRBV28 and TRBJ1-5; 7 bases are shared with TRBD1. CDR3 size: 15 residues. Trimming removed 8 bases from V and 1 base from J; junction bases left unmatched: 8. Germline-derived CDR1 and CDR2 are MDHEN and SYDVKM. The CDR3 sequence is CASGGTDKSNQPQHF. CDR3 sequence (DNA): TGTGCCAGCGGAGGGACAGACAAGAGCAATCAGCCCCAGCATTTT.

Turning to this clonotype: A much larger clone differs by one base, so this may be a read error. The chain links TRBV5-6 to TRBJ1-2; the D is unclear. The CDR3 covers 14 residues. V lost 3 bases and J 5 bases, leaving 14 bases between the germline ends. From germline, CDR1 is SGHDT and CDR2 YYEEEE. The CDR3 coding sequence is TGTGCCAGCAGCTGGACGGGGATTGCGTATGGCTACACCTTC. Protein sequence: CASSWTGIAYGYTF.

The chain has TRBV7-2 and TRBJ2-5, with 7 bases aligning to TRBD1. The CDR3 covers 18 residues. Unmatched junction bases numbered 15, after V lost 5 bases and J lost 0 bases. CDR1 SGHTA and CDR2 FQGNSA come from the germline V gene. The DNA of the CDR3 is TGTGCCAGCAGCCAGACCGGGACAGACATCTGGTACCAAGAGACCCAGTACTTC. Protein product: CASSQTGTDIWYQETQYF.

The DNA for the CDR3 is TGCGCCAGCAGCTTGTGGCAGGATATGAACACTGAAGCTTTCTTT. It is translated as CASSLWQDMNTEAFF. The chain links TRBV5-1 to TRBJ1-1; D gene unclear. The CDR3 covers 15 residues. V lost 1 base and J lost 0, with 10 bases in between. CDR1 SGHRS and CDR2 YFSETQ come from the germline V gene.

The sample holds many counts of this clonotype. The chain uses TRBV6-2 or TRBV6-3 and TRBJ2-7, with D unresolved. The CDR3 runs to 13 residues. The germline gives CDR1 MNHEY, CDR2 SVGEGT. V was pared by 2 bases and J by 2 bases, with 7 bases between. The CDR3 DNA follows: TGTGCCAGCAGTTACGTACAGACCTACGAGCAGTACTTC. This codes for CASSYVQTYEQYF.

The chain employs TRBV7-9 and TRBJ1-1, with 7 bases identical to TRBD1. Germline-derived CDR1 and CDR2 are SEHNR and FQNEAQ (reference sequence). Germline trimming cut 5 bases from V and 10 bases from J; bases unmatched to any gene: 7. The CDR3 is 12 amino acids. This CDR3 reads CASSAWDSGAFF. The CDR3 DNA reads TGTGCCAGCAGCGCGTGGGACAGTGGAGCTTTCTTT.

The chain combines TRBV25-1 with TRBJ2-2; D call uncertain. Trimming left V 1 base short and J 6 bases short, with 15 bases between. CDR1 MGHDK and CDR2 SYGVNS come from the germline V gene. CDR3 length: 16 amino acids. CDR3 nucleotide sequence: TGTGCCAGCAGTGAATTGGAGTTCCAGGAAGCCGGGGAGCTGTTTTTT. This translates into CASSELEFQEAGELFF. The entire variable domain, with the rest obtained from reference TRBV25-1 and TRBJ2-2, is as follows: EADIYQTPRYLVIGTGKKITLECSQTMGHDKMYWYQQDPGMELHLIHYSYGVNSTEKGDLSSESTVSRIRTEHFPLTLESARPSHTSQYLCASSELEFQEAGELFFGEGSRLTVL.

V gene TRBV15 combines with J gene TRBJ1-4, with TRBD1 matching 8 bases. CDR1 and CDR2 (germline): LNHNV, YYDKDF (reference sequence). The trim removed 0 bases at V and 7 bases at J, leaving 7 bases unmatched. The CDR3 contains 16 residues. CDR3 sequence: CATSRDAVTGGEKLFF. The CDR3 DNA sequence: TGTGCCACCAGCAGAGATGCGGTAACAGGGGGTGAAAAACTGTTTTTT.

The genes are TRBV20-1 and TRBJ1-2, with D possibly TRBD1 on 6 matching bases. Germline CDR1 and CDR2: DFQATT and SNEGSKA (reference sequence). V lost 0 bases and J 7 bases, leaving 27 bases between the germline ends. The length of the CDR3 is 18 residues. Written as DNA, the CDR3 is TGCAGTGCTAGAGATCGGTTCGCAGGGCCAAATAAGGGGGGTGGCTACACCTTC. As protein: CSARDRFAGPNKGGGYTF.

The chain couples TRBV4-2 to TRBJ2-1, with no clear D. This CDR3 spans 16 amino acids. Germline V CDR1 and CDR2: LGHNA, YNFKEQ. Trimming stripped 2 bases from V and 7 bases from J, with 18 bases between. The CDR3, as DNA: TGTGCCAGCAGCCAATCATATCTTAACCATAAGAATGAGCAGTTCTTC. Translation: CASSQSYLNHKNEQFF.

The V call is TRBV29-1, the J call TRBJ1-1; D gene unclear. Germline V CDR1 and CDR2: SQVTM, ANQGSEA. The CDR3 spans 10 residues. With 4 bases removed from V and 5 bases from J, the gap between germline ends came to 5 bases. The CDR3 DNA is TGCAGCGTTGGGACTACTGAAGCTTTCTTT. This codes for CSVGTTEAFF.

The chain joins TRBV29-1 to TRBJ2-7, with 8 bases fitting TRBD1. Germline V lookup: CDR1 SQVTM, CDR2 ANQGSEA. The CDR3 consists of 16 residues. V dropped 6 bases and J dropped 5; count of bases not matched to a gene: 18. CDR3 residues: CSVTLLWTGYGHEQYF. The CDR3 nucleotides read TGCAGCGTGACTCTTCTCTGGACAGGGTACGGCCACGAGCAGTACTTC.

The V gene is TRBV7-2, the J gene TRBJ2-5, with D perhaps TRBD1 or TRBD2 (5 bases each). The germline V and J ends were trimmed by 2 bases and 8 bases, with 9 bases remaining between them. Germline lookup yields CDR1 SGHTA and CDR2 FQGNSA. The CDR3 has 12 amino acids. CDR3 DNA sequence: TGTGCCAGCAGCTTATGGGGGAGCACCCAGTACTTC. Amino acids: CASSLWGSTQYF. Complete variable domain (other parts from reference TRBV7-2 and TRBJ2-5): GAGVSQSPSNKVTEKGKDVELRCDPISGHTALYWYRQSLGQGLEFLIYFQGNSAPDKSGLPSDRFSAERTGGSVSTLTIQRTQQEDSAVYLCASSLWGSTQYFGPGTRLLVL.

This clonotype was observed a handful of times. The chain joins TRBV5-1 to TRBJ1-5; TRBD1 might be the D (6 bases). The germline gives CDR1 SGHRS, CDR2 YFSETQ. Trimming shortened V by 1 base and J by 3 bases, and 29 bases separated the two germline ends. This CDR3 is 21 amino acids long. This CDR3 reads CASSLTGLMDRLLSYNQPQHF. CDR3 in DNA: TGCGCCAGCAGCTTGACGGGCTTGATGGACAGACTTCTCAGTTACAATCAGCCCCAGCATTTT.

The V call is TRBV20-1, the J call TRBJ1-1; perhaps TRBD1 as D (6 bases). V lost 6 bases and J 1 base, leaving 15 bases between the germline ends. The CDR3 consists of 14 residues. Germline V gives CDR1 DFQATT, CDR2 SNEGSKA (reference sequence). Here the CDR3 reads CSALDRGPNTEAFF. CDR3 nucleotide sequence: TGCAGTGCCTTGGACAGAGGTCCGAACACTGAAGCTTTCTTT.

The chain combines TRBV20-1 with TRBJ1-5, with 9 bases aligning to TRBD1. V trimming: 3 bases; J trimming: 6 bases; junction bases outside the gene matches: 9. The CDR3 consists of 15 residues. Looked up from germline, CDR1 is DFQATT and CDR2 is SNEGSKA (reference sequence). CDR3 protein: CSASPGQGRSQPQHF. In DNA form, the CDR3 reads TGCAGTGCTAGCCCGGGACAGGGAAGGAGTCAGCCCCAGCATTTT.

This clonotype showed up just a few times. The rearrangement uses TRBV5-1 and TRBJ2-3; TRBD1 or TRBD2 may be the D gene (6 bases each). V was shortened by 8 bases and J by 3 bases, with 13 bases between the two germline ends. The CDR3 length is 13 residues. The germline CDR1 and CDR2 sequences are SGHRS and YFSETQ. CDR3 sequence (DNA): TGCGCCAGTCGGGGGCCGCCTACAGATACGCAGTATTTT. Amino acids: CASRGPPTDTQYF.

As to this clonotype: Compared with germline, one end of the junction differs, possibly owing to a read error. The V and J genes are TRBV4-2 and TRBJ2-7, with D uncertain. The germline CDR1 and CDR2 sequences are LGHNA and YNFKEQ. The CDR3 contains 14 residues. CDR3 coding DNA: TGTGGCAGCAGCCAAGAGGTATTAACCTACGAGCAGTACTTC. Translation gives CGSSQEVLTYEQYF.

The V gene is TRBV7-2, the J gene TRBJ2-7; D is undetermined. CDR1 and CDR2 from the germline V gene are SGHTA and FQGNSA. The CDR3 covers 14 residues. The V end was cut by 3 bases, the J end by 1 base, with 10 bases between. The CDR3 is CASSFSLGSYEQYF. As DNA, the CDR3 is TGTGCCAGCAGCTTCAGCCTGGGATCCTACGAGCAGTACTTC.

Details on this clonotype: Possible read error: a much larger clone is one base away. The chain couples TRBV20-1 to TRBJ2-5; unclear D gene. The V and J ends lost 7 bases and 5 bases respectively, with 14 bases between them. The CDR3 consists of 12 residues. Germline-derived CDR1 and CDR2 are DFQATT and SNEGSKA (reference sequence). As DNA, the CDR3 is TGCAGTGGTAGCCCGGATGAGGAGACCCAGTACTTC. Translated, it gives CSGSPDEETQYF.

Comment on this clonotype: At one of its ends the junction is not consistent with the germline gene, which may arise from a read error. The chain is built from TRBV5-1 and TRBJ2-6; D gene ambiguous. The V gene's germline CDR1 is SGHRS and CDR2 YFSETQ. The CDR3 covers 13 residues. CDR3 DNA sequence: TGTGCCAGCAGTGCGTCTGGGGCCAACGTCCTGACTTTC. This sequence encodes CASSASGANVLTF. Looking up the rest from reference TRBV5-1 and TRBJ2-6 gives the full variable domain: KAGVTQTPRYLIKTRGQQVTLSCSPISGHRSVSWYQQTPGQGLQFLFEYFSETQRNKGNFPGRFSGRQFSNSRSEMNVSTLELGDSALYLCASSASGANVLTFGAGSRLTVL.

CDR3 sequence reads: CASRIRDCAYNEQFF. Written as DNA, the CDR3 is TGTGCCAGCAGAATTAGGGACTGCGCCTACAATGAGCAGTTCTTC. The chain combines TRBV6-5 with TRBJ2-1; possible D gene TRBD2, 6 bases. The CDR3 length is 15 residues. The germline CDR1 and CDR2 sequences are MNHEY and SVGAGI. Trimming left V 6 bases short and J 2 bases short, with 14 bases between.